A single sample gave rise to the 2 T cell receptor beta chains below, sequenced in a study of synovial regulatory T cells in juvenile arthritis. Assay: immunoSEQ multiplex PCR; the TCRdb copy retains only in-frame clones and omits some. The sample includes 7,500 to 10,000 clones. Sequencing used Treg cells from blood. Regarding subset: remaining (HLA-DR-negative) circulating blood Treg cells. These receptors were obtained from a donor younger than 30 with juvenile idiopathic arthritis.

The V gene is TRBV6-1, the J gene TRBJ2-6; TCRdb indicates TRBD1, and absent DNA this call remains unverified. From germline, CDR1 is MNHNS and CDR2 SASEGT. This CDR3 region has 16 residues. Only the protein is on record. CDR3 residues: CASSALDRAGANVLTF.

J is TRBJ2-2 and V is TRBV6-1; TCRdb designates TRBD1, a call that cannot be tested without DNA. Germline V gives CDR1 MNHNS, CDR2 SASEGT. This CDR3 contains 16 residues. Only the protein is on record. The CDR3 sequence: CASSDQRTANTGELFF.